One and the same sample provided the 10 T cell receptor beta chains below, sequenced in a study of T-cell memory formation after mild COVID-19. From the 5' RACE reads, TCRdb called clonotypes with MiXCR, one entry per CDR3 protein. In the table there are around 340,000 distinct CDR3 sequences, approximately 15% of which are singletons. The sequenced material came from PBMCs or a T cell subset sorted from them (not recorded which). The receptors derive from a man between 18 and 29 years old who had mild COVID-19 (a few samples of this study predate the infection). Cell type and time point are not known.

This clonotype was seen more than once but under ten times. The chain links TRBV7-2 to TRBJ2-7, with D possibly being TRBD2 (6 bases). V was shortened by 0 bases and J by 7 bases, with 7 bases between the two germline ends. Germline V gene data show CDR1 as SGHTA and CDR2 as FQGNSA. CDR3 length: 12 amino acids. The CDR3 DNA sequence: TGTGCCAGCAGCTTAGCTGGGAGGGAGCAGTACGTC. Encoded protein: CASSLAGREQYV.

This clonotype was seen more than once but under ten times. The CDR3 region is CASSPVAGTYEQYV. The CDR3 nucleotides are TGTGCCAGCAGCCCGGTAGCGGGGACCTACGAGCAGTACGTC. This chain links TRBV7-2 with TRBJ2-7; TRBD2 matches 8 bases. V gave up 5 bases and J gave up 2 bases; unmatched junction bases: 5. This CDR3 has 14 residues. Germline CDR1 and CDR2: SGHTA and FQGNSA.

This clonotype showed up just a few times. The chain uses TRBV2 and TRBJ2-7; D is possibly TRBD2 (6 bases). The germline V gene has CDR1 SNHLY and CDR2 FYNNEI. The CDR3 is 12 amino acids. Between the trimmed V and J ends, which lost 11 bases and 0 bases, there was a span of 11 bases. The CDR3 DNA follows: TGTGCCTTGGGGGGAGTCTCCTACGAGCAGTACGTC. Translation gives CALGGVSYEQYV.

The rearrangement links TRBV11-2 to TRBJ2-4; D is uncertain. This CDR3 comprises 15 residues. Looked up from germline, CDR1 is SGHAT and CDR2 is FQNNGV. V lost 7 bases, J lost 1 base, and 14 bases lay in between. CDR3 region: CASTQSGLAKNIQYF. CDR3 nucleotide sequence: TGTGCCAGCACCCAGAGTGGGTTGGCCAAAAACATTCAGTACTTC.

This sequence joins TRBV5-4 and TRBJ2-5, with 12 bases identical to TRBD2. V shed 3 bases, J shed 4 bases, and the junction held 10 bases outside the gene matches. The CDR3 covers 17 residues. Germline CDR1 SGHNT, CDR2 YYREEE (reference sequence). CDR3 amino acids: CASSSSPSGGARETQYF. The CDR3 DNA follows: TGTGCCAGCAGCTCCTCTCCTAGCGGGGGGGCCAGAGAGACCCAGTACTTC.

This clonotype was detected only a few times. The CDR3 region is CASSLGRIAGGLDNEQFF. CDR3 DNA sequence: TGTGCCAGCAGCTTAGGTCGGATAGCGGGGGGTTTGGACAATGAGCAGTTCTTC. V gene TRBV7-6 combines with J gene TRBJ2-1; 10 bases match TRBD2. The V gene end was trimmed by 1 base and the J gene end by 5 bases; junction bases not matched to a gene: 11. From germline, CDR1 is SGHVS and CDR2 FNYEAQ. This CDR3 spans 18 amino acids.

This clonotype occurred a few times. J is TRBJ2-3 and V is TRBV7-2; D remains unclear. The germline V gene has CDR1 SGHTA and CDR2 FQGNSA. Trimming stripped 2 bases from V and 2 bases from J, with 11 bases between. The CDR3 spans 15 residues. CDR3 region: CASSLRSRFTDTQYF. CDR3 bases: TGTGCCAGCAGCTTACGATCCAGATTCACAGATACGCAGTATTTT.

This clonotype was seen a few times. The chain is built from TRBV29-1 and TRBJ1-1; D gene unclear. The CDR3 sequence is 10 residues long. V was pared by 4 bases and J by 5 bases, with 5 bases between. Germline CDR1 is SQVTM and CDR2 is ANQGSEA. For the CDR3, the DNA is TGCAGCGTTGCCCAAACTGAAGCTTTCTTT. Its protein product is CSVAQTEAFF.

V and J are TRBV7-9 and TRBJ2-7; D gene ambiguous. The CDR3 consists of 15 residues. The V gene's germline CDR1 is SEHNR and CDR2 FQNEAQ (reference sequence). V was pared by 1 base and J by 1 base, with 11 bases between. CDR3 residues: CASSLGVDGSYEQYF. CDR3 nucleotides: TGTGCCAGCAGCTTAGGGGTTGACGGGTCCTACGAGCAGTACTTC.

This sequence joins TRBV6-2 or TRBV6-3 and TRBJ1-5, with D hard to call. The germline V and J ends were trimmed by 0 bases and 1 base, with 10 bases remaining between them. The CDR3 is 16 residues long. Germline V gives CDR1 MNHEY, CDR2 SVGEGT. CDR3 sequence reads: CASSYSSGRSNQPQHF. Written as DNA, the CDR3 is TGTGCCAGCAGTTACTCATCGGGTAGGAGCAATCAGCCCCAGCATTTT.